The 18 T cell receptor beta chains given below trace back to one sample, sequenced in a study of T cell responses to AZD1222 COVID-19 vaccine. Some clones are missing from TCRdb's copy, which holds only in-frame ones; the method was immunoSEQ multiplex PCR. The sample consists of under 150,000 clones, more than 85% of them appearing once. Material: peripheral blood, obtained on day 0 of AZD1222 vaccination. Receptor source: an adult in good health.

V gene TRBV5-6 combines with J gene TRBJ2-2; 8 nucleotides agree with TRBD1. This CDR3 contains 19 residues. V shed 5 bases, J shed 2 bases, and the junction held 17 bases outside the gene matches. Germline CDR1 is SGHDT and CDR2 is YYEEEE. The CDR3 coding sequence is TGTGCCAGCAGACACACGACAGGGGTTCTGTCTCTTAACACCGGGGAGCTGTTTTTT. Protein: CASRHTTGVLSLNTGELFF.

The chain links TRBV23-1 to TRBJ2-1, with 12 bases identical to TRBD2. TRBV23-1 is classed as an ORF, of uncertain function. V gave up 3 bases and J gave up 8 bases; unmatched junction bases: 5. The CDR3 sequence is 15 residues long. The CDR3 region is CASSQPGLAGHEQFF. The CDR3, as DNA: TGCGCCAGCAGTCAGCCGGGACTAGCGGGCCATGAGCAGTTCTTC.

This clone was counted a single time. This chain connects TRBV7-9 to TRBJ1-4, with 8 bases fitting TRBD1. The germline CDR1 and CDR2 sequences are SEHNR and FQNEAQ (reference sequence). The CDR3 has 19 amino acids. V trimming: 5 bases; J trimming: 6 bases; junction bases outside the gene matches: 20. The CDR3 loop reads CASSAIPGTGLIVDEKLFF. The CDR3 nucleotides read TGTGCCAGCAGCGCGATACCCGGGACAGGCCTGATTGTAGATGAAAAACTGTTTTTT.

The chain links TRBV5-1 to TRBJ1-1, with D maybe TRBD1 (6 bases). Germline CDR1 is SGHRS and CDR2 is YFSETQ. The CDR3 sequence is 13 residues long. V lost 10 bases to trimming and J lost 1 base, with 14 bases between them. CDR3 DNA sequence: TGCGCCTCAAACGGGGGCGGGAACACTGAAGCTTTCTTT. This sequence encodes CASNGGGNTEAFF.

The gene calls are TRBV6-5 and TRBJ1-2, with TRBD1 matching over 8 bases. The CDR3 is 13 amino acids. Trimming removed 6 bases from V and 6 bases from J; junction bases left unmatched: 6. Germline V gene data show CDR1 as MNHEY and CDR2 as SVGAGI. The CDR3 region is CASRSQGGHGYTF. CDR3 sequence (DNA): TGTGCCAGCAGATCACAGGGGGGACATGGCTACACCTTC.

This chain links TRBV5-1 with TRBJ1-1; tentatively, D is TRBD1 (5 bases). Germline CDR1 is SGHRS and CDR2 is YFSETQ. V lost 0 bases, J lost 4 bases, and 13 bases lay in between. The length of the CDR3 is 15 residues. The CDR3 loop reads CASSLGRVGGTEAFF. The CDR3 DNA reads as TGCGCCAGCAGCTTGGGCAGGGTAGGAGGCACTGAAGCTTTCTTT.

The rearrangement links TRBV19 to TRBJ1-5; TRBD1 is a possible D gene (5 bases). CDR1 LNHDA and CDR2 SQIVND come from the germline V gene (reference sequence). The CDR3 is 12 residues long. With 8 bases removed from V and 11 bases from J, the gap between germline ends came to 16 bases. CDR3 loop: CASRDGYLAQHF. In DNA form, the CDR3 reads TGTGCCAGTCGGGACGGGTATTTGGCCCAGCATTTT.

This clone was seen more than once but under ten times. The chain combines TRBV25-1 with TRBJ2-5; D is undetermined. The CDR3 extends over 14 amino acids. Per germline, CDR1 MGHDK and CDR2 SYGVNS. The V end was cut by 1 base, the J end by 0 bases, with 6 bases between. CDR3 residues: CASSELRNQETQYF. DNA for the CDR3: TGTGCCAGCAGTGAATTGAGGAACCAAGAGACCCAGTACTTC.

This clone was observed once. The chain employs TRBV2 and TRBJ2-5, with a tentative D call TRBD1 (5 bases). The CDR3 has 13 residues. Germline CDR1 and CDR2: SNHLY and FYNNEI. V shed 6 bases and J shed 3 bases, with 11 bases lying between them. In DNA, the CDR3 is TGTGCCAGCAGGGGGCAGGCTGAAGAGACCCAGTACTTC. Its protein product is CASRGQAEETQYF.

This chain connects TRBV28 to TRBJ2-1, with TRBD2 identical over 9 bases. This CDR3 has 16 amino acids. V gave up 4 bases and J gave up 6 bases; unmatched junction bases: 10. The germline V gene encodes CDR1 MDHEN and CDR2 SYDVKM. The CDR3 loop is CASSYPTSGPGNEQFF. The CDR3 nucleotides read TGTGCCAGCAGTTACCCGACTAGCGGTCCGGGCAATGAGCAGTTCTTC.

J is TRBJ1-2 and V is TRBV19, with D possibly being TRBD1 (6 bases). Trimming removed 1 base from V and 4 bases from J, with 13 bases in between. This CDR3 spans 15 amino acids. Germline V gives CDR1 LNHDA, CDR2 SQIVND (reference sequence). This CDR3 reads CASSIGTGGGYGYTF. In nucleotides, the CDR3 is TGTGCCAGTAGTATAGGAACTGGGGGCGGCTATGGCTACACCTTC.

V gene TRBV5-6 combines with J gene TRBJ2-7, with D unresolved. Trimming cost V 1 base and J 7 bases, with 15 bases left between them. Germline V lookup: CDR1 SGHDT, CDR2 YYEEEE. The CDR3 consists of 14 residues. For the CDR3, the DNA is TGTGCCAGCAGCTTGTCAGGCAAATTAGTGGAGCAGTACTTC. Translation: CASSLSGKLVEQYF.

V gene TRBV6-1 combines with J gene TRBJ2-1; D unresolved. Germline V gives CDR1 MNHNS, CDR2 SASEGT. This CDR3 spans 11 amino acids. Trimming removed 3 bases from V and 9 bases from J, with 6 bases in between. The CDR3 DNA sequence: TGTGCCAGCAGTGAGTATTTTGAGCAGTTCTTC. Translation gives CASSEYFEQFF.

In nucleotides, the CDR3 is TGCAGCGCAAAGTCCGGGACAGGGTTGAACACCATATATTTT. It yields the protein CSAKSGTGLNTIYF. V gene TRBV29-1 combines with J gene TRBJ1-3; 9 nucleotides agree with TRBD1. The CDR3 runs 14 residues. The germline V gene has CDR1 SQVTM and CDR2 ANQGSEA. J was trimmed by 7 bases and V by 7 bases; bases with no gene match: 11.

V gene TRBV12-3 or TRBV12-4 combines with J gene TRBJ1-2; TRBD1 might be the D (5 bases). Trimming took off 8 bases at V and 6 bases at J, with 16 bases between the two ends. This CDR3 region has 13 residues. The CDR3, as DNA: TGTGCCAGCCGAGGGCAGGGAAGGAATGGCTACACCTTC. It codes for CASRGQGRNGYTF.

This chain links TRBV19 with TRBJ2-2, with a possible D match to TRBD1 (5 bases). The CDR3 is 12 amino acids. The germline CDR1 and CDR2 sequences are LNHDA and SQIVND (reference sequence). The V and J ends lost 7 bases and 5 bases respectively, with 8 bases between them. CDR3 region: CASTWTTGELFF. The CDR3 coding sequence is TGTGCCAGTACTTGGACAACCGGGGAGCTGTTTTTT.

The J gene is TRBJ1-1, the V gene TRBV9; D is uncertain. Germline lookup yields CDR1 SGDLS and CDR2 YYNGEE. Trimming removed 5 bases from V and 9 bases from J, with 14 bases in between. The CDR3 totals 12 residues. The CDR3 nucleotides read TGTGCCAGCAGTAGGATCCAGGATCAAGCTTTCTTT. As protein: CASSRIQDQAFF.

The genes are TRBV7-9 and TRBJ1-4; D ambiguous. Germline lookup yields CDR1 SEHNR and CDR2 FQNEAQ (reference sequence). V shed 5 bases and J shed 4 bases, with 5 bases lying between them. The CDR3 covers 12 residues. CDR3 protein: CASSPLNEKLFF. The CDR3 DNA reads TGTGCCAGCAGCCCCCTTAATGAAAAACTGTTTTTT.